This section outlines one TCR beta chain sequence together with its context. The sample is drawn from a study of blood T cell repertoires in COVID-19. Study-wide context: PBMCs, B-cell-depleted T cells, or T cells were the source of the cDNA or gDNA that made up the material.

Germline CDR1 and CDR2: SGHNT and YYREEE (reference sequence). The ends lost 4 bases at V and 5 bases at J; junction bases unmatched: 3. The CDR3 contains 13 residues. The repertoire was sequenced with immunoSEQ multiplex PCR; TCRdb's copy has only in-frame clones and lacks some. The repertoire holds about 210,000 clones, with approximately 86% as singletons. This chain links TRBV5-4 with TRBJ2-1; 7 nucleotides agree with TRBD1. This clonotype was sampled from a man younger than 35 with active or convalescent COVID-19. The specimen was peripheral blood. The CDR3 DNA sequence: TGTGCCAGCAGCAGGGACAGCCACAATGAGCAGTTCTTC. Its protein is CASSRDSHNEQFF.